Each of the 6 T cell receptor beta chains below was sequenced from the same sample in a study of CD8 T cells in ankylosing spondylitis. TCRdb re-derived calls from the 5' RACE reads in MiXCR, one entry per CDR3 protein. The sample has approximately 150,000 distinct CDR3 sequences; under 35% are singletons. The specimen was synovial fluid, either unsorted or a sorted T cell fraction (not recorded which). These receptors were collected from a male donor with ankylosing spondylitis.

This clonotype has a handful of counts. The rearrangement joins TRBV7-2 to TRBJ2-3, with TRBD2 matching 9 bases. The CDR3 totals 16 residues. Germline values: CDR1 SGHTA, CDR2 FQGNSA. The V and J ends lost 3 bases and 2 bases, in that order; junction bases with no gene match: 6. As DNA, the CDR3 is TGTGCCAGCAGCTTTAGACTAGCGGCCCCCACAGATACGCAGTATTTT. Its translation: CASSFRLAAPTDTQYF.

The CDR3 DNA sequence: TGTGCCAGCATGGGGACTAGCGGAGTCTACAATGAGCAGTTCTTC. It codes for CASMGTSGVYNEQFF. The chain couples TRBV25-1 to TRBJ2-1, with 11 bases matching TRBD2. Germline lookup yields CDR1 MGHDK and CDR2 SYGVNS. The CDR3 length is 15 residues. The trim removed 7 bases at V and 3 bases at J, leaving 5 bases unmatched. Complete variable domain (other parts from reference TRBV25-1 and TRBJ2-1): EADIYQTPRYLVIGTGKKITLECSQTMGHDKMYWYQQDPGMELHLIHYSYGVNSTEKGDLSSESTVSRIRTEHFPLTLESARPSHTSQYLCASMGTSGVYNEQFFGPGTRLTVL.

This clonotype came up a few times. The chain recombines TRBV19 with TRBJ2-1, with TRBD1 as a possible D gene (6 bases). Between the trimmed V and J ends, which lost 6 bases and 9 bases, there was a span of 21 bases. The CDR3 is 15 amino acids. Germline V gene data show CDR1 as LNHDA and CDR2 as SQIVND (reference sequence). The chain's CDR3 is CASSPVRQVPSEQFF. The CDR3, as DNA: TGTGCCAGTAGCCCGGTGAGACAGGTTCCAAGTGAGCAGTTCTTC.

This clonotype was detected a few times. The chain has TRBV20-1 and TRBJ2-1; 11 positions match TRBD2. The CDR3 sequence is 14 residues long. Germline loops: CDR1 DFQATT, CDR2 SNEGSKA (reference sequence). The ends lost 1 base at V and 6 bases at J; junction bases unmatched: 2. CDR3 sequence (DNA): TGCAGTGCTAGAGGTAGCGGGGGGGGCAATGAGCAGTTCTTC. Translated, it gives CSARGSGGGNEQFF.

V usage is TRBV4-3 and J usage is TRBJ1-2; D call uncertain. Per germline, CDR1 LGHNA and CDR2 YSLEER. V lost 0 bases to trimming and J lost 2 bases, with 13 bases between them. This CDR3 spans 16 amino acids. The CDR3: CASSQDQWEVNYGYTF. CDR3 coding DNA: TGCGCCAGCAGCCAAGATCAGTGGGAGGTCAACTATGGCTACACCTTC.

This clonotype turned up a few times. The chain combines TRBV20-1 with TRBJ1-2; D gene uncertain. V lost 2 bases to trimming and J lost 3 bases, with 7 bases between them. This CDR3 is built from 12 residues. Germline V lookup: CDR1 DFQATT, CDR2 SNEGSKA (reference sequence). CDR3 nucleotide sequence: TGCAGTGCTAGACGTCTCCACTATGGCTACACCTTC. It codes for CSARRLHYGYTF.